This is a list of T cell receptor beta chains from one sample in a study of cytomegalovirus exposure and HLA in healthy donors. Some clones are missing from TCRdb's copy, which holds only in-frame ones; the method was immunoSEQ multiplex PCR. The table records more than 150,000 clones, roughly 83% of them present only once. The sample comprised PBMCs. These receptors were taken from a boy aged 2 to 10 in good health and CMV-seronegative. CDR3s include the opening cysteine and the closing phenylalanine or tryptophan. A D gene is named only where the DNA matches it firmly.

v_gene	d_gene	CDR3aa
TRBV28	TRBD2	CASSHSGRNSETQYF
TRBV7-6	NA	CASSFVPGHDYEQYF
TRBV9	TRBD2	CASSALSGRVGETQYF
TRBV9	TRBD2	CASSLGGGLTNYEQYF
TRBV6-1	NA	CASSELRNGAYEQYF
TRBV27	NA	CASRPGNTGELFF
TRBV10-3	TRBD1	CAVIWTGGPRGTEAFF
TRBV19	TRBD1	CASSRGQGVNTEAFF
TRBV7-9	NA	CASSLGDWLPSYEQYF
TRBV4-1	NA	CASKKRGSTDTQYF
TRBV6-1	NA	CASSEAPGEETQYF
TRBV4-1	TRBD1	CASSQEDREETQYF
TRBV6-5	TRBD1	CASSYGDRGGEKLFF
TRBV6-5	TRBD1	CASRQQGGYGYTF
TRBV5-4	TRBD1	CASSLNLGTGVDTQYF
TRBV6-5	TRBD1	CASKGQVNTEAFF
TRBV20-1	NA	CSAETGEQFF
TRBV6-5	TRBD1	CASSHRGKETQYF
TRBV5-4	TRBD2	CASSLFRGASGNPYEQYF
TRBV18	NA	CASSPRRGASQETQYF
TRBV5-1	NA	CASQRDATGELFF
TRBV10-3	TRBD1	CAISPHSGTGATEAFF
TRBV19	TRBD1	CASSIFSGTGVSGANVLTF
TRBV28	TRBD1	CASSAPGQGAGELFF
TRBV7-7	NA	CASSLALDSGEQYF
TRBV12-5	NA	CASGLVPYEHQETQYF
TRBV10-2	TRBD1	CASTKTGGMNTEAFF
TRBV10-2	TRBD2	CASSKGLAGGLRGYNEQFF
TRBV21-1	NA	CASSEGRLNGYTF
TRBV7-2	TRBD2	CASSLGRLAGVDEQYF
TRBV10-1	TRBD1	CASSESTGLGETQYF
TRBV25-1	TRBD1	CASSAGQGETYEQYF
TRBV9	TRBD1	CASSPRTGYSHEQYF
TRBV5-1	TRBD1	CASSLGRDSPYNEQFF
TRBV5-6	TRBD1	CASRTGGAGYEQYF
TRBV15	NA	CATSREGGNYEAFF
TRBV27	TRBD1	CASSLSRTGLAFF
TRBV7-9	NA	CASSTRQAYEQYF
TRBV14	NA	CASNPLGGNTEAFF
TRBV25-1	TRBD2	CASSDTTSGYNEQFF
TRBV2	TRBD2	CASSPGDYLSTDTQYF
TRBV2	NA	CASSGGVQYGYTF
TRBV30	TRBD2	CAWSVGTSGKKEYF
TRBV6-1	NA	CASSEDRLGYEQYF